One sample yielded the 11 T cell receptor beta chains listed below, sequenced in a study of breast tumors, draining lymph nodes, adjacent tissues. TCRdb passed the multiplex PCR reads through MiXCR, listing each CDR3 protein once. The table includes hundreds of thousands of distinct CDR3 sequences, roughly 32% detected once. Axillary draining lymph nodes of breast cancer patients supplied the node samples. The material sequenced was axillary lymph node tissue. The receptors originated from a female donor with breast cancer. Some clones in this sample may be carry-over from other donors' samples.

This CDR3 is CAARGEAYNEQFF. CDR3 DNA: TGTGCCGCCCGAGGGGAGGCTTACAATGAGCAGTTCTTC. The chain combines TRBV28 with TRBJ2-1; a possible D gene is TRBD2 (6 bases). The V gene's germline CDR1 is MDHEN and CDR2 SYDVKM. With 11 bases removed from V and 4 bases from J, the gap between germline ends came to 15 bases. The CDR3 consists of 13 residues.

This clonotype was recorded once. The rearrangement links TRBV7-3 to TRBJ2-5, with D tentatively TRBD1 (5 bases). The CDR3 has 10 amino acids. Germline CDR1 SGHTA, CDR2 FQGTGA. V was trimmed by 8 bases and J by 7 bases, leaving 8 bases between them. The CDR3 DNA reads as TGTGCCAGCCAGGGTGGGACCCAGTACTTC. Its protein is CASQGGTQYF.

This clonotype appeared many times. V usage is TRBV6-6 and J usage is TRBJ2-7; TRBD1 matches 12 bases. CDR1 and CDR2 (germline): MNHNY, SVGAGI (reference sequence). The V segment lost 6 bases and the J segment 0 bases; nucleotides outside the gene matches: 0. The CDR3 is 14 residues long. For the CDR3, the DNA is TGTGCCAGCAGGGGACAGGGGGCCTCCTACGAGCAGTACTTC. Amino acid sequence: CASRGQGASYEQYF.

This clonotype was recorded a few times. The chain has TRBV11-2 and TRBJ2-6; D assignment may be TRBD1 or TRBD2 (5 bases each). V lost 4 bases, J lost 2 bases, and 12 bases lay in between. The CDR3 is 16 amino acids. From germline, CDR1 is SGHAT and CDR2 FQNNGV. The CDR3, as DNA: TGTGCCAGCAGCTCAGTGGGGGTAGCTGGGGCCAACGTCCTGACTTTC. It encodes CASSSVGVAGANVLTF. The full variable domain, with the rest looked up from reference TRBV11-2 and TRBJ2-6, is EAGVAQSPRYKIIEKRQSVAFWCNPISGHATLYWYQQILGQGPKLLIQFQNNGVVDDSQLPKDRFSAERLKGVDSTLKIQPAKLEDSAVYLCASSSVGVAGANVLTFGAGSRLTVL.

This clonotype has at least ten counts. The chain combines TRBV7-8 with TRBJ2-7; no definite D call. The CDR3 is 12 amino acids. Germline V gene lookup returns CDR1 SGHVS and CDR2 FQNEAQ. Trimming removed 5 bases from V and 0 bases from J, with 5 bases in between. The CDR3 sequence: CASSLNSYEQYF. The CDR3 DNA follows: TGTGCCAGCAGCCTGAACTCCTACGAGCAGTACTTC.

As for this clonotype: A read error may produce the germline difference seen at one junction end. The V and J genes are TRBV13 and TRBJ2-7; D possibly uses TRBD1 or TRBD2 (6 bases each). The CDR3 loop spans 18 amino acids. Germline V gene sequence: CDR1 PRHDT, CDR2 FYEKMQ (reference sequence). CDR3 bases: TGTGTCAGCAGCTTAACCGGGGGCGGAGGCGGAGGGGGCTACGAGCAGTACTTC. It is translated as CVSSLTGGGGGGGYEQYF.

Worth noting for this clonotype: A much more abundant neighbour one base away suggests this may be a read error. The J gene is TRBJ1-5, the V gene TRBV11-2; D gene ambiguous. The CDR3 length is 15 residues. V lost 0 bases and J lost 3, with 9 bases in between. CDR1 and CDR2 from the germline V gene are SGHAT and FQNNGV. The DNA for the CDR3 is TGTGCCAGCAGCTTAGATCTCTGGGCCAATCAGCCCCAGCATTTT. It specifies CASSLDLWANQPQHF. Looking up the rest from reference TRBV11-2 and TRBJ1-5 gives the full variable domain: EAGVAQSPRYKIIEKRQSVAFWCNPISGHATLYWYQQILGQGPKLLIQFQNNGVVDDSQLPKDRFSAERLKGVDSTLKIQPAKLEDSAVYLCASSLDLWANQPQHFGDGTRLSIL.

With respect to this clonotype: A much larger clonotype is one base distant, so this may be a read error. No conserved phenylalanine or tryptophan ends this CDR3, so it is likely a read error. The rearrangement joins TRBV6-1 to TRBJ1-5; no definite D call. Germline V gene data show CDR1 as MNHNS and CDR2 as SASEGT. The CDR3 spans 11 residues. The V end was cut by 6 bases, the J end by 9 bases, with 9 bases between. The CDR3 nucleotides read TGTGCCAGCAGCGCTGAATGGCCCCAGCATTCT. It yields the protein CASSAEWPQHS.

At least ten counts were recorded for this clonotype. V usage is TRBV9 and J usage is TRBJ2-7, with 7 bases matching TRBD2. V was clipped by 2 bases and J by 4 bases; unmatched bases: 9. The germline gives CDR1 SGDLS, CDR2 YYNGEE. This CDR3 region has 15 residues. CDR3 in amino acids: CASSVAGAVGYEQYF. In DNA, the CDR3 is TGTGCCAGCAGCGTGGCGGGAGCGGTGGGATACGAGCAGTACTTC. Complete variable domain (other parts from reference TRBV9 and TRBJ2-7): DSGVTQTPKHLITATGQRVTLRCSPRSGDLSVYWYQQSLDQGLQFLIQYYNGEERAKGNILERFSAQQFPDLHSELNLSSLELGDSALYFCASSVAGAVGYEQYFGPGTRLTVT.

This clonotype occurred many times. J is TRBJ2-2 and V is TRBV7-2; D gene uncertain. CDR3 length: 13 residues. Germline V gene data show CDR1 as SGHTA and CDR2 as FQGNSA. Trimming removed 1 base from V and 7 bases from J, with 7 bases in between. The CDR3 sequence: CASSLERSGELFF. As DNA, the CDR3 is TGTGCCAGCAGCTTAGAAAGGAGCGGGGAGCTGTTTTTT.

This clonotype has only a few counts. A much bigger clone sits one base away, suggesting this may be a read error. The chain carries TRBV20-1 and TRBJ1-2, with D hard to call. Germline lookup yields CDR1 DFQATT and CDR2 SNEGSKA (reference sequence). The CDR3 contains 12 residues. CDR3 in DNA: TGCAGTGCTCAGACGGGCCGTGAAGGCTCCACCTTC. Encoded protein: CSAQTGREGSTF.